This passage covers 6 T cell receptor beta chains from one sample sequenced in a study of molecular identifiers for immune sequencing clone quantification. TCRdb used MiXCR to reprocess the PCR reads, holding one entry per CDR3 protein. The table lists under 350,000 distinct CDR3 sequences, 24% of them singletons. Sequencing was done on a sample of naive CD8+ T cells from blood, with Jurkat cell RNA spiked in. Subset meaning: FACS-sorted CD8+CD4-CCR7+CD45RA+ naive T cells. These receptors all stem from a human donor in good health. Some libraries in this study had Jurkat cell RNA spiked in.

This chain connects TRBV7-9 to TRBJ1-1; D is possibly TRBD1 (5 bases). This CDR3 contains 14 residues. CDR1 and CDR2 (germline): SEHNR, FQNEAQ (reference sequence). Deletions cut 1 base from V and 3 bases from J, with 9 bases between. The CDR3 protein is CASSLVPRDTEAFF. CDR3 coding DNA: TGTGCCAGCAGCTTAGTTCCCAGGGACACTGAAGCTTTCTTT.

This chain connects TRBV18 to TRBJ2-3; the D call may be TRBD1 or TRBD2 (6 bases each). Germline V gene data show CDR1 as KGHSH and CDR2 as LQKENI. The CDR3 is made up of 16 amino acids. Trimming took 3 bases from V and 2 from J, leaving 15 bases between them. The CDR3 is CASSPTSGAFTDTQYF. The CDR3 bases are TGTGCCAGCTCACCGACATCGGGGGCCTTCACAGATACGCAGTATTTT.

This clonotype was observed many times. The chain recombines TRBV6-1 with TRBJ1-5; D gene ambiguous. The germline V gene encodes CDR1 MNHNS and CDR2 SASEGT. Trimming shortened V by 1 base and J by 5 bases, and 12 bases separated the two germline ends. The CDR3 spans 15 residues. In DNA, the CDR3 is TGTGCCAGCAGTGAAGACGGGATTTTGGATCAGCCCCAGCATTTT. Amino acids: CASSEDGILDQPQHF.

This clonotype was observed a few times. The CDR3 spells CASSATDRGYGYTF. Here the CDR3 DNA reads TGTGCCAGCAGTGCCACGGACAGGGGATATGGCTACACCTTC. This sequence joins TRBV6-5 and TRBJ1-2; 9 positions match TRBD1. The junction had 6 bases not matched to a gene; V was cut back by 5 bases and J by 5 bases. Germline V gene data show CDR1 as MNHEY and CDR2 as SVGAGI. The CDR3 is made up of 14 amino acids.

This clonotype came up many times. The chain links TRBV12-3 or TRBV12-4 to TRBJ2-3; D gene ambiguous. Trimming pared 6 bases from V and 6 bases from J, leaving 10 bases between. CDR3 length: 12 amino acids. The CDR3 nucleotides read TGTGCCAGCAGGCGCCCCCGGGATACGCAGTATTTT. It is translated as CASRRPRDTQYF.

With respect to this clonotype: Germline and junction disagree at one end, which may indicate a read error. The chain uses TRBV4-3 and TRBJ2-7; D call uncertain. CDR3 length: 15 amino acids. Germline V CDR1 and CDR2: LGHNA, YSLEER. The CDR3 spells CASSQEGTSTYAQYF. Written as DNA, the CDR3 is TGCGCCAGCAGCCAAGAAGGAACATCAACCTACGCGCAGTACTTC.